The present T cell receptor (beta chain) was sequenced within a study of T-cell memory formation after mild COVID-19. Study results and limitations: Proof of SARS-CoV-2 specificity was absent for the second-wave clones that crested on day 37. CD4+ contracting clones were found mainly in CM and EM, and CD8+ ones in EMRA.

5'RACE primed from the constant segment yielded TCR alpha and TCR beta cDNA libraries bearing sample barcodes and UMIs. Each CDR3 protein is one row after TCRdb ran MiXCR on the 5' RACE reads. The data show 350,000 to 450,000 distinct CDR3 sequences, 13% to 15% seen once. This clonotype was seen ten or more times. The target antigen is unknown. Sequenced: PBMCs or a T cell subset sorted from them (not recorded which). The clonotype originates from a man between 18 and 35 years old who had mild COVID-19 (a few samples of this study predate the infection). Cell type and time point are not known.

The CDR3 spells CASSIFIGAGQYF. For the CDR3, the DNA is TGTGCCAGCAGCATCTTCATAGGTGCGGGGCAGTATTTT. This sequence joins TRBV7-2 and TRBJ2-3, with TRBD2 as a possible D gene (5 bases). CDR3 length: 13 residues. Germline V lookup: CDR1 SGHTA, CDR2 FQGNSA. Trimming took 5 bases from V and 11 from J, leaving 17 bases between them.